The 9 T cell receptor beta chains in this list originate from one sample, sequenced in a study of T cell repertoires in cytomegalovirus infection. MiXCR, run by TCRdb on the reads, gives a single entry per CDR3 protein. The sample has about 310,000 distinct CDR3 sequences, about a tenth seen once. The sequencing input was PBMCs. Receptors were obtained from a human donor in good health (CMV status not recorded). Some clones in this sample may be carry-over from other donors' samples.

At least ten counts were recorded for this clonotype. The chain employs TRBV6-6 and TRBJ2-5; 12 bases are a match to TRBD2. Germline CDR1 is MNHNY and CDR2 is SVGAGI (reference sequence). This CDR3 region has 15 residues. The V gene end was trimmed by 5 bases and the J gene end by 1 base; junction bases not matched to a gene: 2. The CDR3 sequence: CASSLAGGTQETQYF. CDR3 sequence (DNA): TGTGCCAGCAGTCTAGCGGGGGGGACCCAAGAGACCCAGTACTTC.

The rearrangement joins TRBV18 to TRBJ1-2; D not certain. The CDR3 runs 16 residues. The germline gives CDR1 KGHSH, CDR2 LQKENI. Between the trimmed V and J ends, which lost 2 bases and 0 bases, there was a span of 13 bases. The CDR3 region has the DNA TGTGCCAGCTCACCAACCGGGCCGAGGACTAACTATGGCTACACCTTC. The encoded protein is CASSPTGPRTNYGYTF.

This clonotype was seen at least ten times. The V and J genes are TRBV18 and TRBJ2-7; TRBD1 matches 8 bases. After removal of 3 bases from V and 8 bases from J, the junction contained 15 bases not matched to a gene. The CDR3 runs to 16 residues. The germline V gene encodes CDR1 KGHSH and CDR2 LQKENI. CDR3 residues: CASSPTPGTGVTKQYF. The CDR3 DNA reads TGTGCCAGCTCACCTACTCCCGGGACAGGTGTTACGAAGCAGTACTTC. The full variable domain, rest sourced from reference TRBV18 and TRBJ2-7, is NAGVMQNPRHLVRRRGQEARLRCSPMKGHSHVYWYRQLPEEGLKFMVYLQKENIIDESGMPKERFSAEFPKEGPSILRIQQVVRGDSAAYFCASSPTPGTGVTKQYFGPGTRLTVT.

Many counts were recorded for this clonotype. The rearrangement joins TRBV28 to TRBJ1-4; D is uncertain. Trimming took off 2 bases at V and 8 bases at J, with 6 bases between the two ends. Germline V gene data show CDR1 as MDHEN and CDR2 as SYDVKM. This CDR3 has 12 residues. The CDR3 loop is CASSLRREKLFF. In nucleotides, the CDR3 is TGTGCCAGCAGTTTAAGGCGAGAAAAACTGTTTTTT.

This clonotype has more than one count but fewer than ten. V is TRBV20-1 and J is TRBJ1-1; weak D call: TRBD1 (6 bases). The CDR3 spans 12 residues. Germline values: CDR1 DFQATT, CDR2 SNEGSKA (reference sequence). Deletions cut 5 bases from V and 5 bases from J, with 12 bases between. CDR3 coding DNA: TGCAGTGCTTACAGGGTTCGGACTGAAGCTTTCTTT. This sequence encodes CSAYRVRTEAFF.

This clonotype was found many times. The rearrangement joins TRBV4-2 to TRBJ1-1; D unresolved. Trimming removed 3 bases at V and 10 bases at J, with 15 bases between. CDR3 length: 13 amino acids. The germline CDR1 and CDR2 sequences are LGHNA and YNFKEQ. CDR3 amino acids: CASSQETRARAFF. CDR3 nucleotide sequence: TGTGCCAGCAGCCAGGAGACTCGGGCGCGAGCTTTCTTT.

There are many counts of this clonotype. The rearrangement uses TRBV28 and TRBJ2-3, with D perhaps assigned TRBD1 or TRBD2 (6 bases each). The CDR3 loop spans 17 amino acids. Looked up from germline, CDR1 is MDHEN and CDR2 is SYDVKM. V was trimmed by 6 bases and J by 4 bases, leaving 23 bases between them. CDR3 region: CASRLARYRAGSDTQYF. The CDR3 DNA reads as TGTGCCAGCAGACTAGCTAGGTACAGGGCCGGATCAGATACGCAGTATTTT.

The chain is built from TRBV12-3 or TRBV12-4 and TRBJ2-3, with D uncertain. V was clipped by 5 bases and J by 3 bases, with 12 bases between them. The CDR3 length is 14 residues. CDR3 sequence (DNA): TGTGCCAGCAGTCCCCGACTCCTTACAGATACGCAGTATTTT. Protein: CASSPRLLTDTQYF.

This clonotype was seen many times. The rearrangement joins TRBV29-1 to TRBJ2-1; TRBD1 agrees at 10 bases. Trimming at V came to 7 bases and at J to 6 bases, leaving 6 bases not matched to a gene. Per the germline V gene, CDR1 is SQVTM and CDR2 is ANQGSEA. This CDR3 region has 13 residues. The CDR3: CSARTGGGNEQFF. For the CDR3, the DNA is TGCAGCGCCCGGACAGGGGGAGGCAATGAGCAGTTCTTC.